Listed below are T cell receptor beta chains from one sample, sequenced in a study of blood T cell repertoires in COVID-19. TCRdb's table, derived via immunoSEQ multiplex PCR, lists solely in-frame clones and lacks some. Among some 200,000 clones listed, approximately 81% were seen once. The sequenced sample consisted of peripheral blood. Receptors originate from a man aged 45-65 years who had recovered from COVID-19. Each CDR3 is given with its conserved first and last residue. The order of the fields is clone size, V gene, J gene, D gene, CDR3 DNA, CDR3 protein. A D gene is named only where the DNA matches it firmly. Clone sizes are given selectively: once, few, many, or a class where the clone is expanded.

size: .
V: TRBV6-2/TRBV6-3
J: TRBJ2-3
D: TRBD2
DNA: TGTGCCAGCAGTTCTACTGGACTAGCGGGAGCTGGAGATACGCAGTATTTT
CDR3: CASSSTGLAGAGDTQYF

size: .
V: TRBV21-1
J: TRBJ1-6
D: .
DNA: TGTGCCAGCAGCAAGGCCGGGGAAACACCCCTCCACTTT
CDR3: CASSKAGETPLHF

size: .
V: TRBV19
J: TRBJ2-3
D: .
DNA: TGTGCCAACCAGGCTAGCGTGAGGACAGATACGCAGTATTTT
CDR3: CANQASVRTDTQYF

size: .
V: TRBV28
J: TRBJ2-1
D: .
DNA: TGTGCCAGCAGTTTCGCTAGCATGAAAAATGAGCAGTTCTTC
CDR3: CASSFASMKNEQFF

size: .
V: TRBV2
J: TRBJ2-7
D: .
DNA: TGTGCCAGCAGTGACAGGGGGGTGGCCTACGAGCAGTACTTC
CDR3: CASSDRGVAYEQYF

size: .
V: TRBV27
J: TRBJ2-1
D: TRBD2
DNA: TGTGCCAGCAGTTCCTACGCCGGGACTAGCGGGAACAATGAGCAGTTCTTC
CDR3: CASSSYAGTSGNNEQFF

size: .
V: TRBV4-1
J: TRBJ2-3
D: TRBD2
DNA: TGCGCCAGCAGGGGACTAGCGGGACCCACAGATACGCAGTATTTT
CDR3: CASRGLAGPTDTQYF

size: few
V: TRBV7-9
J: TRBJ2-7
D: TRBD1
DNA: TGTGCCAGCAGCGACGGGACAGGGAGGCCCTACGAGCAGTACTTC
CDR3: CASSDGTGRPYEQYF

size: .
V: TRBV27
J: TRBJ2-7
D: TRBD2
DNA: TGTGCCAGCAGATTAGCGGGAAGGTACGAGCAGTACTTC
CDR3: CASRLAGRYEQYF

size: .
V: TRBV28
J: TRBJ1-2
D: .
DNA: TGTGCCAGCTCCGCCTGGGGGCAGGGCCTCTATGGCTACACCTTC
CDR3: CASSAWGQGLYGYTF

size: .
V: TRBV4-1
J: TRBJ2-7
D: TRBD2
DNA: TGCGCCAGCAGCCAAGATTGGGGGGGGAGTTACGAGCAGTACTTC
CDR3: CASSQDWGGSYEQYF

size: .
V: TRBV13
J: TRBJ2-7
D: .
DNA: TGTGCCAGCAGCCCAGCTGGGGGCTACACCTACGAGCAGTACTTC
CDR3: CASSPAGGYTYEQYF

size: .
V: TRBV28
J: TRBJ1-2
D: .
DNA: TGTGCCAGCAGTTCACAGGGATGGATGGGTCACGGCTACACCTTC
CDR3: CASSSQGWMGHGYTF

size: .
V: TRBV19
J: TRBJ2-3
D: TRBD2
DNA: TGTGCCAGTAGGGGGCTATCTGGGACTAGCGGGATGACAGATACGCAGTATTTT
CDR3: CASRGLSGTSGMTDTQYF

size: .
V: TRBV10-2
J: TRBJ2-7
D: .
DNA: TGCGCCAGCAGTGTGAGCGGAGCCTCCGAGCAGTACTTC
CDR3: CASSVSGASEQYF

size: .
V: TRBV30
J: TRBJ2-3
D: .
DNA: TGTGCCTGGAGTTACGGGGGGCGCAGCGCAGATACGCAGTATTTT
CDR3: CAWSYGGRSADTQYF

size: .
V: TRBV5-4
J: TRBJ1-2
D: TRBD1
DNA: TGTGCCAGCAGCTTACGACAGGGGGGCCATGGCTACACCTTC
CDR3: CASSLRQGGHGYTF

size: once
V: TRBV4-1
J: TRBJ2-1
D: TRBD1
DNA: TGCGCCAGCAGCCTCATGCCCGGGACAGCAAACTACAATGAGCAGTTCTTC
CDR3: CASSLMPGTANYNEQFF

size: .
V: TRBV29-1
J: TRBJ2-3
D: .
DNA: TGCAGCGTTGTCCCGGGGGTCGCAGATACGCAGTATTTT
CDR3: CSVVPGVADTQYF

size: .
V: TRBV6-7
J: TRBJ2-2
D: .
DNA: TGTGCCAGCAGTTACACGGGTTGTGGGGGGAAGTACACCGGGGAGCTGTTTTTT
CDR3: CASSYTGCGGKYTGELFF

size: .
V: TRBV30
J: TRBJ2-5
D: .
DNA: TGTGCCTGGAGTGCGTTGCGGGAGACCCAGTACTTC
CDR3: CAWSALRETQYF

size: .
V: TRBV9
J: TRBJ1-1
D: .
DNA: TGTGCCAGCAGCGCAACCTCTCGGGTGAACACTGAAGCTTTCTTT
CDR3: CASSATSRVNTEAFF

size: .
V: TRBV5-1
J: TRBJ2-2
D: .
DNA: TGCGCCAGCAGCTCAGGGAACACCGGGGAGCTGTTTTTT
CDR3: CASSSGNTGELFF

size: .
V: TRBV2
J: TRBJ2-2
D: .
DNA: TGTGCCAGCAGTGAAGCTAGCAGGGTCGGGGAGCTGTTTTTT
CDR3: CASSEASRVGELFF

size: .
V: TRBV14
J: TRBJ2-5
D: TRBD1
DNA: TGTGCCAGCAGCCAAGGTCGGACAGGAGGCGTCAAGACCCAGTACTTC
CDR3: CASSQGRTGGVKTQYF

size: few
V: TRBV7-9
J: TRBJ2-7
D: .
DNA: TGTGCCAGCAGCTTAACGAGTGGCGAGCAGTACTTC
CDR3: CASSLTSGEQYF

size: .
V: TRBV6-6
J: TRBJ2-7
D: .
DNA: TGTGCCAGCAGTTACTACGGACAGGGAGGGGAGCAGTACTTC
CDR3: CASSYYGQGGEQYF

size: .
V: TRBV30
J: TRBJ2-1
D: .
DNA: TGTGCCTGTAGAGAGGGCGGCTGGTATCGTGAGCAGTTCTTC
CDR3: CACREGGWYREQFF

size: .
V: TRBV28
J: TRBJ2-4
D: .
DNA: TGTGCCAGCAGCCGGCGCGGTGGGAGCCGGAAAAACATTCAGTACTTC
CDR3: CASSRRGGSRKNIQYF

size: .
V: TRBV19
J: TRBJ2-7
D: TRBD1
DNA: TGTGCCAGTAGCTTCAAACCTTTGGGACAGGGGAACGAGCAGTACTTC
CDR3: CASSFKPLGQGNEQYF

size: .
V: TRBV11-2
J: TRBJ2-7
D: TRBD2
DNA: TGTGCCAGCAGCTTAGCGGGACTAGCGGGGATCTACGAGCAGTACTTC
CDR3: CASSLAGLAGIYEQYF

size: .
V: TRBV28
J: TRBJ1-2
D: TRBD1
DNA: TGTGCCAGCGCCCCAGGGGGCGTTAACTATGGCTACACCTTC
CDR3: CASAPGGVNYGYTF

size: .
V: TRBV28
J: TRBJ1-1
D: TRBD1
DNA: TGTGCCAGCAGTTGGGCTACAGGGGGCGGGCCGGGCACTGAAGCTTTCTTT
CDR3: CASSWATGGGPGTEAFF

size: few
V: TRBV28
J: TRBJ1-1
D: .
DNA: TGTGCCAGCACCTTGCTCCAGGGGCAAGCTTTCTTT
CDR3: CASTLLQGQAFF

size: once
V: TRBV7-9
J: TRBJ2-5
D: TRBD1
DNA: TGTGCCAGCAGCCACTACAGGGGCCGAGGTGAGACCCAGTACTTC
CDR3: CASSHYRGRGETQYF

size: .
V: TRBV7-6
J: TRBJ2-1
D: .
DNA: TGTGCCAGCAGCCCCATCCATCCAACTAGGGGGAGATACAATGAGCAGTTCTTC
CDR3: CASSPIHPTRGRYNEQFF

size: .
V: TRBV2
J: TRBJ1-1
D: .
DNA: TGTGCCAGCACCTTGACAGTCATGAACACTGAAGCTTTCTTT
CDR3: CASTLTVMNTEAFF

size: .
V: TRBV19
J: TRBJ1-2
D: TRBD1
DNA: TGTGCCAGTAGTAAGACAGGGGGCGGTGGCTACACCTTC
CDR3: CASSKTGGGGYTF